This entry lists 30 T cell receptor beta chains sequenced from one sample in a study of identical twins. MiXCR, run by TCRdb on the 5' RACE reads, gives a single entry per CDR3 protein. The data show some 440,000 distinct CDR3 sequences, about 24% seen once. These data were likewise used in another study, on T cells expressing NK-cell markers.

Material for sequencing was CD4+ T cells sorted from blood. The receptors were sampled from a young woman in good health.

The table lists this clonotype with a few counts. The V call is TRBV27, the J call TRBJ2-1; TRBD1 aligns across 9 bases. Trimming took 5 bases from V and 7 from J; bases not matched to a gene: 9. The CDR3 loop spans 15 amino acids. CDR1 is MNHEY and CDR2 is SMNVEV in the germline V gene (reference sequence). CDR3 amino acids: CASSPLGQGRNEQFF. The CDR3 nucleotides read TGTGCCAGCAGTCCTTTGGGACAGGGCCGAAATGAGCAGTTCTTC.

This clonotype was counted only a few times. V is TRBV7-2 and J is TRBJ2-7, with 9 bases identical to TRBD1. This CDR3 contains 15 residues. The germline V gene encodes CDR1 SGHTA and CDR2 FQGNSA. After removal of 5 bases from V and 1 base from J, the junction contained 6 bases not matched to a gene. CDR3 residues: CASSVEGQGSYEQYF. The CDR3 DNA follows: TGTGCCAGCAGCGTGGAAGGACAGGGGTCCTACGAGCAGTACTTC.

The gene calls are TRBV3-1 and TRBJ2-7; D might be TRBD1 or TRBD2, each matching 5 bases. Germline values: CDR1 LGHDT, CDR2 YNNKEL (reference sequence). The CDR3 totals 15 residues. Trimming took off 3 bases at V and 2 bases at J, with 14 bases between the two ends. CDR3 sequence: CASSQGRWDAYEQYF. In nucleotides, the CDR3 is TGTGCCAGCAGCCAGGGGCGGTGGGACGCCTACGAGCAGTACTTC.

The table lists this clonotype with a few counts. The CDR3 nucleotides read TGTGCCATCAGTGGATTCGAGCTGAGCTCCTACAATGAGCAGTTCTTC. Translated, it gives CAISGFELSSYNEQFF. The rearrangement joins TRBV10-3 to TRBJ2-1, with D uncertain. The CDR3 length is 16 residues. From germline, CDR1 is ENHRY and CDR2 SYGVKD. The germline V and J ends were trimmed by 4 bases and 0 bases, with 13 bases remaining between them.

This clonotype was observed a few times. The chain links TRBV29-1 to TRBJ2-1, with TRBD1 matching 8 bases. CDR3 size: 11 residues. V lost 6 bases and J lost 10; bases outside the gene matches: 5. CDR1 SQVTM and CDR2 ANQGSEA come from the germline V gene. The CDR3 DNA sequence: TGCAGCGTGACCCGGGACAGGGAGCAGTTCTTC. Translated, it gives CSVTRDREQFF.

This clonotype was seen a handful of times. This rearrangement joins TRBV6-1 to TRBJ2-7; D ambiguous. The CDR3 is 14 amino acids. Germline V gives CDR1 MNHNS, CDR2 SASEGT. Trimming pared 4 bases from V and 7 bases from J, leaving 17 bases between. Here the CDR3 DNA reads TGTGCCAGCAGTGTGTCTCTGGGAAAGGAAGAGCAGTACTTC. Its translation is CASSVSLGKEEQYF.

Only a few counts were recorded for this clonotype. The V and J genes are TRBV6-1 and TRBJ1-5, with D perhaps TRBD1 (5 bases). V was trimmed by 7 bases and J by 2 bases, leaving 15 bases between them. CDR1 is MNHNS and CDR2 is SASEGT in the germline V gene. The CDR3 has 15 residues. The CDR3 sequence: CASTERGDRNQPQHF. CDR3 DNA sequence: TGTGCCAGCACCGAGCGGGGGGACCGCAATCAGCCCCAGCATTTT.

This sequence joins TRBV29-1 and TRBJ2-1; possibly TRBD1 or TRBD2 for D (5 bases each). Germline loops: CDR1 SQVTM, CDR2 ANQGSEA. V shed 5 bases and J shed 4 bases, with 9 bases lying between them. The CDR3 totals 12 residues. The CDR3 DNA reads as TGCAGCGTTCGGGACGGGTACAATGAGCAGTTCTTC. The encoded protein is CSVRDGYNEQFF.

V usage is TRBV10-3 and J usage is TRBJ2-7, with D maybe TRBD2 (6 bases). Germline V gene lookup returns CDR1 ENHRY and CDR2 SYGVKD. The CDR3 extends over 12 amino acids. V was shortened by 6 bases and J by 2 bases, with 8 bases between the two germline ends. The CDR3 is CAIRSGPYEQYF. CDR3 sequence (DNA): TGTGCCATCAGAAGCGGGCCCTACGAGCAGTACTTC.

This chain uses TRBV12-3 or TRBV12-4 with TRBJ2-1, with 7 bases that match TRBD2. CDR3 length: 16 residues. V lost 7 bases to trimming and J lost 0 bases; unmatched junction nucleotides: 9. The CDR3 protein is CASTPAGGSSYNEQFF. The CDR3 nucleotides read TGTGCCAGCACCCCCGCCGGGGGGAGCTCCTACAATGAGCAGTTCTTC.

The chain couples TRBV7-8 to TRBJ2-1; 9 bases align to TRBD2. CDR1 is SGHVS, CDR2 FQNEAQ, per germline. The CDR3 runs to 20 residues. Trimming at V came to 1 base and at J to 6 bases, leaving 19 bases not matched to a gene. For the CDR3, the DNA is TGTGCCAGCAGCTTAGTTTGGAAGGGTGTTAGCGGGAGAGGGCGCAATGAGCAGTTCTTC. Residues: CASSLVWKGVSGRGRNEQFF. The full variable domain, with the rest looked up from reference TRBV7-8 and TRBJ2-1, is GAGVSQSPRYKVAKRGQDVALRCDPISGHVSLFWYQQALGQGPEFLTYFQNEAQLDKSGLPSDRFFAERPEGSVSTLKIQRTQQEDSAVYLCASSLVWKGVSGRGRNEQFFGPGTRLTVL.

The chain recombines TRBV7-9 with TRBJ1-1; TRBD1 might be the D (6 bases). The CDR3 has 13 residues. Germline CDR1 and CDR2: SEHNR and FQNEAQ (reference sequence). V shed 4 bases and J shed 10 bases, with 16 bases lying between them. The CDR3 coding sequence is TGTGCCAGCAGCTCCGGGGGGAGGGGGAGAGCTTTCTTT. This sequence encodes CASSSGGRGRAFF.

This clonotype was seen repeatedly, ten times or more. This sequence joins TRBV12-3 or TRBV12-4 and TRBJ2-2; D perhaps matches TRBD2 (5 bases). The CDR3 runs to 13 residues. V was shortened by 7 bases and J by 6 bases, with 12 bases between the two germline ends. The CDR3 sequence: CASTLSEAGELFF. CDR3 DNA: TGTGCCAGCACCCTTAGCGAGGCCGGGGAGCTGTTTTTT.

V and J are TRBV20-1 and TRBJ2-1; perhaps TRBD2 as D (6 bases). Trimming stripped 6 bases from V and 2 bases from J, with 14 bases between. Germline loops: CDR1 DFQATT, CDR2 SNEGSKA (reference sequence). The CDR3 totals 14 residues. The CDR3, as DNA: TGCAGTGCCTCCAGGGCTAGCGCCTACAATGAGCAGTTCTTC. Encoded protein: CSASRASAYNEQFF.

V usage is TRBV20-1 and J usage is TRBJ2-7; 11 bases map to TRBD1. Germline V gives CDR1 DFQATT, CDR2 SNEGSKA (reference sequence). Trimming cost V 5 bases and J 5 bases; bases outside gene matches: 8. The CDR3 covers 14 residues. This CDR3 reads CSAARDRGSNEQYF. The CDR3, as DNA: TGCAGTGCTGCCCGGGACAGGGGGTCTAACGAGCAGTACTTC.

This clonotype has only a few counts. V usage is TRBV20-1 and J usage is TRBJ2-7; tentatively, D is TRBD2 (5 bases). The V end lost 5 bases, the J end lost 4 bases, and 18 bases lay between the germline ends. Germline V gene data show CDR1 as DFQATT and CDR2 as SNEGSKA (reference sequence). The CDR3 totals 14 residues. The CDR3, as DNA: TGCAGTGCTCTCCCCGGGGTGCAACTTTACGAGCAGTACTTC. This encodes CSALPGVQLYEQYF.

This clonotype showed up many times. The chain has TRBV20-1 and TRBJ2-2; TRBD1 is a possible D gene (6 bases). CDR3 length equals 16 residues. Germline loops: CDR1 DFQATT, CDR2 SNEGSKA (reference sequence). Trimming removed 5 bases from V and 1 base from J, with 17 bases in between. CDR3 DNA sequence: TGCAGTGCTCCTGACAGGAAAGCCGTGAACACCGGGGAGCTGTTTTTT. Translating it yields CSAPDRKAVNTGELFF.

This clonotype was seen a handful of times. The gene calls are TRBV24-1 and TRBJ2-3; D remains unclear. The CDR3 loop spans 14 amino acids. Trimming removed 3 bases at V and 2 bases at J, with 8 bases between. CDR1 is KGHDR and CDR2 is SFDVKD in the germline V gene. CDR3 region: CATSDPKTTDTQYF. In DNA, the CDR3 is TGTGCCACCAGTGATCCGAAAACCACAGATACGCAGTATTTT.

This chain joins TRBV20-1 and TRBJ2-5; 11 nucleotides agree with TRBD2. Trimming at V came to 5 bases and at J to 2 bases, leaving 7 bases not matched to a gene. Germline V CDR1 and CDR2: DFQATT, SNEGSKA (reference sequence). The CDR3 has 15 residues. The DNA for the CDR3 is TGCAGTGCTTTACCTATAGCGGGGGGGCAAGAGACCCAGTACTTC. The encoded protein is CSALPIAGGQETQYF.

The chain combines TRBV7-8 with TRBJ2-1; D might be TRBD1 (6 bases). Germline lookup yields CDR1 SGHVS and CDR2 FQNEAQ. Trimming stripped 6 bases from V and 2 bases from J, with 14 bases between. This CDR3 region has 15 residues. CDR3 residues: CASRATGFAYNEQFF. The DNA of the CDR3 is TGTGCCAGCAGGGCAACAGGGTTCGCCTACAATGAGCAGTTCTTC.

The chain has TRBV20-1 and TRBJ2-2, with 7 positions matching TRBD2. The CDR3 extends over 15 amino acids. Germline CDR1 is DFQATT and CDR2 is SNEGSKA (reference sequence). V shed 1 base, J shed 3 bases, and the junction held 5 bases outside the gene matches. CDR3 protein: CSARVGAGYTGELFF. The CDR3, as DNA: TGCAGTGCTAGAGTAGGAGCGGGGTACACCGGGGAGCTGTTTTTT.

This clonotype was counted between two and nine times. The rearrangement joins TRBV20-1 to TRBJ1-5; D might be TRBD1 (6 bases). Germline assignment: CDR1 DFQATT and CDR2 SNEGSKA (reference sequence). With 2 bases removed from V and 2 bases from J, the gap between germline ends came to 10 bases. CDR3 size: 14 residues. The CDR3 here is CSARQGSGNQPQHF. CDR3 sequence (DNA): TGCAGTGCTAGACAGGGGTCGGGCAATCAGCCCCAGCATTTT.

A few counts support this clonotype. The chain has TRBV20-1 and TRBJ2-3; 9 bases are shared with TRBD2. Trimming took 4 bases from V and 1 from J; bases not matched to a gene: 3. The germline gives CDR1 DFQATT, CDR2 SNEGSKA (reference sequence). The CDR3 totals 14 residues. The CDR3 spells CSATSSGGTDTQYF. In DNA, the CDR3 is TGCAGTGCTACGTCTAGCGGGGGCACAGATACGCAGTATTTT.

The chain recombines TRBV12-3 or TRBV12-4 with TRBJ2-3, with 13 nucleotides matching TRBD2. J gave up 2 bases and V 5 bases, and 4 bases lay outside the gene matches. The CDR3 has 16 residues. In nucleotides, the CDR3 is TGTGCCAGCAGTCTGACTAGCGGGGGGTCCACAGATACGCAGTATTTT. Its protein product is CASSLTSGGSTDTQYF.

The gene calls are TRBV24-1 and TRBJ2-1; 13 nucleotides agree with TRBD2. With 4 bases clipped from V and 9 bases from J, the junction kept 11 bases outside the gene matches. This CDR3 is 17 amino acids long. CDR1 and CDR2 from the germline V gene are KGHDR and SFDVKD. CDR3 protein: CATSDTGLAGVGGEQFF. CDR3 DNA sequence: TGTGCCACCAGTGACACCGGACTAGCGGGGGTTGGGGGTGAGCAGTTCTTC.

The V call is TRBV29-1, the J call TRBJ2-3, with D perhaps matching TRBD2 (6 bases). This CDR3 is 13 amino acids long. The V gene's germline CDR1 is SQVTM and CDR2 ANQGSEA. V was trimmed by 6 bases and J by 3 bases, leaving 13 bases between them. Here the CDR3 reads CSVIAEATDTQYF. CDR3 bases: TGCAGCGTAATAGCGGAAGCGACAGATACGCAGTATTTT.

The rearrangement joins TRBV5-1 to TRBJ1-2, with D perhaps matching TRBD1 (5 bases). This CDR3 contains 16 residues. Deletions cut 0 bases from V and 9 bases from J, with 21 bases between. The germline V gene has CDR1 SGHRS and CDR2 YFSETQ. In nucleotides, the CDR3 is TGCGCCAGCAGCTTGGTGATTAGAGGGGAGAGCGATCGCTACACCTTC. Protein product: CASSLVIRGESDRYTF.

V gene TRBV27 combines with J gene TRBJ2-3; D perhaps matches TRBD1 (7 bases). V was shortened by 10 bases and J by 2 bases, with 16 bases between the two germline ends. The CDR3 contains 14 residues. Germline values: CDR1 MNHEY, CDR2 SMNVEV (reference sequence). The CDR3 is CATATRGATDTQYF. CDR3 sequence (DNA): TGTGCCACCGCGACCAGGGGGGCCACAGATACGCAGTATTTT.

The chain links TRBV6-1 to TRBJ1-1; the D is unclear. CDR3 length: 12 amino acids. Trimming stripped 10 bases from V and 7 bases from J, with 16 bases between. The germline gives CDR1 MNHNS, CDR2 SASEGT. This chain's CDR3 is CAIEGTVNEAFF. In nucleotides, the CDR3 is TGTGCCATCGAAGGAACAGTCAATGAAGCTTTCTTT.

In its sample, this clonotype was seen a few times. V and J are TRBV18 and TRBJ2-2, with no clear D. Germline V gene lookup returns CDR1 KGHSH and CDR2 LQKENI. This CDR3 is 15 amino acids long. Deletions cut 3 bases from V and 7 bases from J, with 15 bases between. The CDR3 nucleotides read TGTGCCAGCTCACCGAATTATCTTAAAAACGGGGAGCTGTTTTTT. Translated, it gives CASSPNYLKNGELFF.